The following is a T cell receptor (beta chain) sequence with its context. No cognate antigen has been identified for it. No qualities accompany the bases; no much larger clone lies one base away. Cut back by 9 bases and 5 bases, the V and J ends lie 23 bases apart. Via the germline V gene (reference sequence), CDR1 is LNHNV and CDR2 YYDKDF. The CDR3 holds 16 amino acids from the cysteine to the phenylalanine. Only the CDR3 DNA stays, 48 bases, in frame from base 1. This sample was taken from a study of chemoradiotherapy in HPV16-positive cancers (dated by TCRdb to between 2021 and 2024). General notes on the study: Using functional T-cell assays on cells from a couple of HPV16-positive patients, the researchers defined candidate HPV-specific T-cell clones and common TCR motifs. The study asked whether T-cell immunity against the HPV oncoproteins E6 and E7 changes during chemoradiotherapy and whether it affects survival. Next, the candidate HPV-specific TCRs and motifs were followed in TCR repertoires from approximately 87 patients with HPV-related cancers.

On the study overall, not on this receptor specifically: The survival association was reported for HPV16-positive patients, and the functional definition of HPV-specific T cells was derived from only two HPV16-positive patients. Improved recurrence-free survival in HPV16-positive patients was associated with expansion of HPV-responsive T cells during chemoradiotherapy. Expansion of candidate HPV-specific clones and E7-related TCR motifs was observed in the tumor microenvironment during treatment, whereas no such expansion was observed for non-HPV-specific T cells.

Library generation was performed with the immunoSEQ multiplex PCR assay. The source is immuneACCESS, and TCRdb retained only in-frame sequences with V and J called. Part of the clones is not carried over; for the studies checked, unresolved V genes explain less than half of this, and the remainder is unexplained. The sample table records about 7,000 clones; approximately 91% of these occur just once. The ten largest account for around 2.5% of the sample. Repertoires were sampled multiple times during chemoradiotherapy, which allowed clonal expansion in the tumor microenvironment to be followed. The origin of this receptor is a human donor with HPV-associated anogenital cancer. The sample consisted of tumor tissue, taken from a patient who underwent chemoradiotherapy. The chain couples TRBV15 to TRBJ2-1, with the D gene uncertain. At the DNA level, the sequence is TGTGCCACTCAGCCCCGACAAGGCGGCCCGGACAATGAGCAGTTCTTC. The encoded protein is CATQPRQGGPDNEQFF. This CDR3, with the reference TRBV15 and TRBJ2-1 proteins standing in past its ends, gives the full variable domain DAMVIQNPRYQVTQFGKPVTLSCSQTLNHNVMYWYQQKSSQAPKLLFHYYDKDFNNEADTPDNFQSRRPNTSFCFLDIRSPGLGDTAMYLCATQPRQGGPDNEQFFGPGTRLTVL.